Presented here are 30 T cell receptor beta chains from one specimen sequenced in a study of T cell responses to AZD1222 COVID-19 vaccine (dated by TCRdb to about 2021). The label giving this sample's time point can be read as: about 28 days (+/-7) after the second vaccine dose. The library was prepared using the immunoSEQ multiplex PCR assay. What TCRdb holds here is the immuneACCESS table cut down to in-frame rearrangements. Part of the clones is not present; checked against another copy, under half of the missing clones reflect an unresolved V gene, and the others are unexplained. A total of approximately 130,000 clones appear in this sample, 70% to 90% of them only once. Roughly 6.1% of the sample is held by the ten biggest clonotypes. Specimen: peripheral blood, collected 28 days after the second AZD1222 dose. The receptors come from an adult who received the AZD1222 COVID-19 vaccine.

V usage is TRBV7-2 and J usage is TRBJ1-3; 9 positions match TRBD1. Germline V lookup: CDR1 SGHTA, CDR2 FQGNSA. V lost 4 bases, J lost 2 bases, and 3 bases stayed unmatched. The CDR3 sequence is 15 residues long. CDR3 loop: CASSWDRDPGNTIYF. The DNA of the CDR3 is TGTGCCAGCAGCTGGGACAGGGATCCTGGAAACACCATATATTTT.

This clone was seen a handful of times. This chain's CDR3 is CASSPWDLNEKLFF. In nucleotides, the CDR3 is TGTGCCAGCAGCCCTTGGGACCTGAATGAAAAACTGTTTTTT. The chain carries TRBV5-5 and TRBJ1-4; D possibly corresponds to TRBD1 (5 bases). V was cut by 4 bases and J by 5 bases, with 12 bases left in between. Germline V lookup: CDR1 SGHKS, CDR2 YYEKEE (reference sequence). CDR3 size: 14 residues.

The chain is built from TRBV5-1 and TRBJ2-2, with TRBD2 matching 7 bases. V gave up 1 base and J gave up 1 base; unmatched junction bases: 7. The CDR3 sequence is 17 residues long. In germline, CDR1 is SGHRS, CDR2 YFSETQ. DNA of the CDR3: TGCGCCAGCAGCTTGAGACCAGCGGGGAAGAACACCGGGGAGCTGTTTTTT. Its translation: CASSLRPAGKNTGELFF.

In this sample, this clone turned up once. The chain combines TRBV4-1 with TRBJ2-5, with a weak D call TRBD2 (5 bases). The CDR3 runs 14 residues. The ends were cut back, 0 bases at V and 9 bases at J, with 14 bases in the middle. In germline, CDR1 is MGHRA, CDR2 YSYEKL. CDR3 in amino acids: CASSQEKRLGAQYF. Written as DNA, the CDR3 is TGCGCCAGCAGCCAAGAGAAGCGGCTCGGGGCCCAGTACTTC.

The chain links TRBV6-5 to TRBJ2-2; TRBD1 might be the D (5 bases). The V end lost 5 bases, the J end lost 6 bases, and 13 bases lay between the germline ends. The CDR3 length is 14 residues. Germline V lookup: CDR1 MNHEY, CDR2 SVGAGI. CDR3 DNA sequence: TGTGCCAGCAGTATATTTCAGGGCCCCGGGGAGCTGTTTTTT. Amino acid sequence: CASSIFQGPGELFF.

The chain uses TRBV5-6 and TRBJ1-2, with D tentatively TRBD1 (5 bases). Germline V gene lookup returns CDR1 SGHDT and CDR2 YYEEEE. V lost 4 bases, J lost 3 bases, and 19 bases lay in between. The CDR3 consists of 16 residues. In nucleotides, the CDR3 is TGTGCCAGCAGCCTCACAGGATCTCAAGATTACTATGGCTACACCTTC. This gives the protein CASSLTGSQDYYGYTF.

This clone was seen only a few times. The rearrangement joins TRBV10-3 to TRBJ1-1; no reliable D call. The germline gives CDR1 ENHRY, CDR2 SYGVKD. The length of the CDR3 is 15 residues. Deletions cut 6 bases from V and 5 bases from J, with 19 bases between. The DNA of the CDR3 is TGTGCCATCAGGGACGGCAGCTATGAGGCGACTGAAGCTTTCTTT. Translating gives CAIRDGSYEATEAFF.

The chain combines TRBV15 with TRBJ2-7; D tentatively fits TRBD1 or TRBD2 (5 bases each). The CDR3 is 14 amino acids. V was shortened by 1 base and J by 3 bases, with 10 bases between the two germline ends. Per germline, CDR1 LNHNV and CDR2 YYDKDF (reference sequence). Written as DNA, the CDR3 is TGTGCCACCAGCAGAGGAGGGGATCACTACGAGCAGTACTTC. This translates into CATSRGGDHYEQYF.

The J gene is TRBJ1-3, the V gene TRBV18; D gene unclear. This CDR3 has 13 residues. Germline lookup yields CDR1 KGHSH and CDR2 LQKENI. Trimming shortened V by 6 bases and J by 4 bases, and 10 bases separated the two germline ends. CDR3 DNA: TGTGCCAGCTCCCCCGCCGGAGGAAACACCATATATTTT. Its translation: CASSPAGGNTIYF. Drawing the rest from reference TRBV18 and TRBJ1-3, the complete variable domain is NAGVMQNPRHLVRRRGQEARLRCSPMKGHSHVYWYRQLPEEGLKFMVYLQKENIIDESGMPKERFSAEFPKEGPSILRIQQVVRGDSAAYFCASSPAGGNTIYFGEGSWLTVV.

The rearrangement uses TRBV6-5 and TRBJ2-7; TRBD1 is a possible D gene (5 bases). Germline lookup yields CDR1 MNHEY and CDR2 SVGAGI. There are 15 residues in the CDR3. V lost 2 bases to trimming and J lost 1 base, with 12 bases between them. The CDR3 sequence is CASSYGSQGSYEQYF. In nucleotides, the CDR3 is TGTGCCAGCAGTTACGGTAGTCAGGGATCCTACGAGCAGTACTTC.

V gene TRBV7-8 combines with J gene TRBJ2-7; weak D call: TRBD2 (5 bases). The length of the CDR3 is 15 residues. CDR1 and CDR2 (germline): SGHVS, FQNEAQ. V shed 5 bases and J shed 2 bases, with 16 bases lying between them. The CDR3 loop is CASSHYSAEPYEQYF. DNA for the CDR3: TGTGCCAGCAGCCATTATAGCGCAGAGCCCTACGAGCAGTACTTC.

The V and J genes are TRBV2 and TRBJ1-2, with D hard to call. Trimming took 5 bases from V and 5 from J, leaving 18 bases between them. CDR1 and CDR2 (germline): SNHLY, FYNNEI. The CDR3 length is 15 residues. CDR3 coding DNA: TGTGCCAGCAGTCAAGGGATCCTTGAGGGATATGGCTACACCTTC. Translating it yields CASSQGILEGYGYTF.

CDR3 DNA sequence: TGTGCCAGCAGCCGCTGGGGGCGACCTAATGAAAAACTGTTTTTT. As protein: CASSRWGRPNEKLFF. The chain joins TRBV5-4 to TRBJ1-4, with D perhaps TRBD1 (6 bases). Germline V CDR1 and CDR2: SGHNT, YYREEE (reference sequence). This CDR3 is built from 15 residues. Trimming removed 4 bases from V and 3 bases from J, with 13 bases in between.

The rearrangement uses TRBV5-4 and TRBJ2-1; TRBD2 matches 8 bases. This CDR3 contains 13 residues. Germline CDR1 SGHNT, CDR2 YYREEE (reference sequence). V lost 0 bases to trimming and J lost 10 bases; unmatched junction nucleotides: 3. CDR3 DNA sequence: TGTGCCAGCAGCTTGGCGGCTAGCGGGGAGCAGTTCTTC. Its protein product is CASSLAASGEQFF.

The rearrangement uses TRBV7-8 and TRBJ2-1; no clear D. Germline CDR1 is SGHVS and CDR2 is FQNEAQ. The V end lost 1 base, the J end lost 6 bases, and 13 bases lay between the germline ends. The CDR3 has 15 residues. CDR3 residues: CASSLEIGSFNEQFF. In nucleotides, the CDR3 is TGTGCCAGCAGCTTAGAGATCGGTTCGTTCAATGAGCAGTTCTTC.

The chain recombines TRBV6-6 with TRBJ2-7; the D is unclear. V lost 5 bases and J 4 bases, leaving 9 bases between the germline ends. The germline gives CDR1 MNHNY, CDR2 SVGAGI (reference sequence). The CDR3 is 12 residues long. CDR3 in amino acids: CASSGEIYEQYF. The CDR3 DNA is TGTGCCAGCAGTGGGGAAATTTACGAGCAGTACTTC.

The chain has TRBV14 and TRBJ2-5; 10 bases align to TRBD1. Germline CDR1 and CDR2: SGHDN and FVKESK. The V gene end was trimmed by 3 bases and the J gene end by 5 bases; junction bases not matched to a gene: 9. CDR3 size: 16 residues. CDR3 sequence: CASSHLLGTGAETQYF. CDR3 nucleotides: TGTGCCAGCAGCCACTTACTTGGGACAGGGGCCGAGACCCAGTACTTC.

The chain has TRBV7-2 and TRBJ1-2; tentatively, D is TRBD1 (5 bases). The CDR3 is 13 amino acids. V was clipped by 5 bases and J by 2 bases, with 9 bases between them. CDR1 is SGHTA and CDR2 is FQGNSA in the germline V gene. The CDR3 nucleotides are TGTGCCAGCAGCCGGGACGGAAACTATGGCTACACCTTC. This sequence encodes CASSRDGNYGYTF.

The chain has TRBV4-3 and TRBJ1-1, with TRBD1 matching 7 bases. This CDR3 has 12 residues. Losses at the gene ends were 4 bases for V and 7 bases for J; bases not matched to a gene: 3. CDR1 and CDR2 (germline): LGHNA, YSLEER. The DNA of the CDR3 is TGCGCCAGCAGCCCAGGGGGAGTTGAAGCTTTCTTT. It encodes CASSPGGVEAFF.

The V gene is TRBV3-1 (or the pseudogene TRBV3-2), the J gene TRBJ2-7; D gene uncertain. V was clipped by 2 bases and J by 5 bases, with 13 bases between them. Per germline, CDR1 LGHDT and CDR2 YNNKEL (reference sequence). The length of the CDR3 is 14 residues. The CDR3 protein is CASSQTLPPHEQYF. CDR3 nucleotides: TGTGCCAGCAGCCAAACCTTACCGCCTCACGAGCAGTACTTC.

V gene TRBV6-2 or TRBV6-3 combines with J gene TRBJ2-5; 12 positions agree with TRBD2. This CDR3 contains 16 residues. CDR1 is MNHEY, CDR2 SVGEGT, per germline. With V trimmed by 5 bases and J by 5 bases, 9 bases remained unmatched. The CDR3 loop reads CASSPGLAGSGETQYF. CDR3 nucleotides: TGTGCCAGCAGTCCCGGACTAGCGGGGAGTGGGGAGACCCAGTACTTC.

V gene TRBV19 combines with J gene TRBJ1-5, with a tentative D call TRBD1 (6 bases). The germline CDR1 and CDR2 sequences are LNHDA and SQIVND (reference sequence). There are 15 residues in the CDR3. V lost 3 bases and J lost 6, with 15 bases in between. The CDR3: CASSIWGAQGQPQHF. CDR3 nucleotide sequence: TGTGCCAGTAGTATCTGGGGGGCGCAGGGTCAGCCCCAGCATTTT. The complete variable domain, with remaining parts taken from reference TRBV19 and TRBJ1-5, reads DGGITQSPKYLFRKEGQNVTLSCEQNLNHDAMYWYRQDPGQGLRLIYYSQIVNDFQKGDIAEGYSVSREKKESFPLTVTSAQKNPTAFYLCASSIWGAQGQPQHFGDGTRLSIL.

The chain uses TRBV6-5 and TRBJ2-1; TRBD2 agrees at 10 bases. The trim removed 11 bases at V and 3 bases at J, leaving 7 bases unmatched. The CDR3 extends over 14 amino acids. Germline V lookup: CDR1 MNHEY, CDR2 SVGAGI. DNA for the CDR3: TGTGCCGCTAGCGGGAGAGGGTTCTACAATGAGCAGTTCTTC. It translates to CAASGRGFYNEQFF.

V and J are TRBV27 and TRBJ1-4; 8 positions agree with TRBD1. The CDR3 length is 16 residues. V was clipped by 5 bases and J by 5 bases; unmatched bases: 10. In germline, CDR1 is MNHEY, CDR2 SMNVEV (reference sequence). CDR3 nucleotide sequence: TGTGCCAGCAGTAATCGGAACAGGGGGTCCAATGAAAAACTGTTTTTT. Translation gives CASSNRNRGSNEKLFF.

The genes are TRBV5-1 and TRBJ1-3, with D perhaps matching TRBD1 (5 bases). This CDR3 region has 15 residues. V was shortened by 5 bases and J by 0 bases, with 12 bases between the two germline ends. Germline V gene sequence: CDR1 SGHRS, CDR2 YFSETQ. The chain's CDR3 is CASRRDFSSGNTIYF. CDR3 bases: TGCGCCAGCAGGAGGGACTTTAGCTCTGGAAACACCATATATTTT.

The CDR3 loop reads CASSLGDSGANVLTF. The CDR3, as DNA: TGTGCCAGCAGCTTGGGGGACTCTGGGGCCAACGTCCTGACTTTC. The chain has TRBV5-5 and TRBJ2-6; no clear D gene. The CDR3 covers 15 residues. Germline V CDR1 and CDR2: SGHKS, YYEKEE (reference sequence). V dropped 0 bases and J dropped 0 bases, with 4 bases sitting between them.

This clone was seen a single time. The rearrangement joins TRBV7-2 to TRBJ2-1, with D unclear. This CDR3 is 15 amino acids long. V lost 3 bases and J lost 3, with 12 bases in between. CDR1 is SGHTA and CDR2 is FQGNSA in the germline V gene. CDR3 coding DNA: TGTGCCAGCAGCTTGATCTTAGGGAACTACAATGAGCAGTTCTTC. Translating gives CASSLILGNYNEQFF. The full variable domain, with the rest looked up from reference TRBV7-2 and TRBJ2-1, is GAGVSQSPSNKVTEKGKDVELRCDPISGHTALYWYRQSLGQGLEFLIYFQGNSAPDKSGLPSDRFSAERTGGSVSTLTIQRTQQEDSAVYLCASSLILGNYNEQFFGPGTRLTVL.

The chain recombines TRBV10-1 with TRBJ2-5; 13 nucleotides align to TRBD2. The CDR3 sequence is 18 residues long. V was pared by 6 bases and J by 1 base, with 11 bases of the junction left unmatched. Germline lookup yields CDR1 WNHNN and CDR2 SYGVQD (reference sequence). The CDR3 DNA is TGCGCCAGCAGCCAGGGAAGACTAGCGGGAGGACGCCAAGAGACCCAGTACTTC. It specifies CASSQGRLAGGRQETQYF.

The chain links TRBV9 to TRBJ1-1; D is ambiguous. The CDR3 loop spans 13 amino acids. The V end was cut by 3 bases, the J end by 2 bases, with 8 bases between. From germline, CDR1 is SGDLS and CDR2 YYNGEE. This chain's CDR3 is CASSAQANTEAFF. The CDR3 DNA follows: TGTGCCAGCAGCGCACAAGCTAACACTGAAGCTTTCTTT.

This sequence joins TRBV3-1 (or the pseudogene TRBV3-2) and TRBJ2-2, with TRBD2 matching 7 bases. The CDR3 has 15 residues. Germline CDR1 LGHDT, CDR2 YNNKEL (reference sequence). The ends lost 4 bases at V and 5 bases at J; junction bases unmatched: 7. CDR3 DNA: TGTGCCAGCAGCCCCACGAGCGGGGCAACCGGGGAGCTGTTTTTT. Residues: CASSPTSGATGELFF.